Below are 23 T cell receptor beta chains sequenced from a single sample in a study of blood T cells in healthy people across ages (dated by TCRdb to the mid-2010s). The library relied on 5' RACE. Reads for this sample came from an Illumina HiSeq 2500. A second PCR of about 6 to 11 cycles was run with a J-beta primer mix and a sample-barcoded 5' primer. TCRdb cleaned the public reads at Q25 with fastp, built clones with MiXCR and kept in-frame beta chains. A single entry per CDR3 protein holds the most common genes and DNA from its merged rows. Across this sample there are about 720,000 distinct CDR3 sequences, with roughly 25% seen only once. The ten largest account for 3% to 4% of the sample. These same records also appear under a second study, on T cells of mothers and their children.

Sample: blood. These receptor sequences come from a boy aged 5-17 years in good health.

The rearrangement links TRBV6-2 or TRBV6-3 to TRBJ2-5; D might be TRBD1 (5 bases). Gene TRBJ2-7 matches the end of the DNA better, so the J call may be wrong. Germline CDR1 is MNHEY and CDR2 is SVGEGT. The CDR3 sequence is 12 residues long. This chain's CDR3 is CASTIQGYEQYF. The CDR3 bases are TGTGCCAGCACCATCCAGGGTTACGAGCAGTACTTC.

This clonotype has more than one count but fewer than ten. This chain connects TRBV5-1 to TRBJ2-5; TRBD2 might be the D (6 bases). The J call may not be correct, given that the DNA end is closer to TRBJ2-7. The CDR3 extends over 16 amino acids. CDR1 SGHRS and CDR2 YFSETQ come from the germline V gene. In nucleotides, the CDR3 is TGCGCCAGCAGCTGGGGGAGGTTCGCCTGGGTATACGAGCAGTACTTC. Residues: CASSWGRFAWVYEQYF.

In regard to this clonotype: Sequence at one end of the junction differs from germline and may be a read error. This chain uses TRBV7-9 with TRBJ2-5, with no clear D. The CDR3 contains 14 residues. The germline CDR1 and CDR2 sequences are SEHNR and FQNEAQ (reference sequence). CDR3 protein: CSSSLGTPQETQYF. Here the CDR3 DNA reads TGTTCCAGCAGCTTGGGAACCCCTCAAGAGACCCAGTACTTC.

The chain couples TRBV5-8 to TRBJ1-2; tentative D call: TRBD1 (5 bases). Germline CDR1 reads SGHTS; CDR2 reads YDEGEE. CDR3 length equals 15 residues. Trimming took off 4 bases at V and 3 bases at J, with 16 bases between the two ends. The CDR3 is CASSPFLGRDYGYTF. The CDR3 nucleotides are TGTGCCAGCAGCCCCTTTTTGGGACGAGACTATGGCTACACCTTC.

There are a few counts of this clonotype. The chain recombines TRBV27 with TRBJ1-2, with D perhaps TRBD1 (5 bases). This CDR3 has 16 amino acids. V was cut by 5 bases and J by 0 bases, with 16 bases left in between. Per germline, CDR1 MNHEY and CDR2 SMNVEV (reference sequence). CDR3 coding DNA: TGTGCCAGCAGTGTTTCGTGGGGGATAGCTAACTATGGCTACACCTTC. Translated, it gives CASSVSWGIANYGYTF.

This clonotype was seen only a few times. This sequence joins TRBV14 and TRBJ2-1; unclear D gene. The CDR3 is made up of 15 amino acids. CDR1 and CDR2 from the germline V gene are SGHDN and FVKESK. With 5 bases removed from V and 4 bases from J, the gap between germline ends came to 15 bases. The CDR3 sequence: CASSTTGYTYNEQFF. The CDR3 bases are TGTGCCAGCAGCACAACCGGGTACACATACAATGAGCAGTTCTTC.

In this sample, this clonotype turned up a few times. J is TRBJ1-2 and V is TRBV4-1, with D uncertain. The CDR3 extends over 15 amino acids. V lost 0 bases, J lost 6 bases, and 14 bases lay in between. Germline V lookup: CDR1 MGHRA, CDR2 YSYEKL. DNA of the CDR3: TGCGCCAGCAGCCAAGATTCGAACAGTATCGATGGCTACACCTTC. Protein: CASSQDSNSIDGYTF.

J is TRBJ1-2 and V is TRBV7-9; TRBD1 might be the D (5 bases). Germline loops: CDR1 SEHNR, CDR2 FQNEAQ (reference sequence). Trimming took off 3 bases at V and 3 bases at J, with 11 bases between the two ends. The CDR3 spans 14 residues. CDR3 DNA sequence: TGTGCCAGCAGCTTTCATTCAGGGCACTATGGCTACACCTTC. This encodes CASSFHSGHYGYTF.

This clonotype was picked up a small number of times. In nucleotides, the CDR3 is TGTGCCAGCAGGGGGGACAGGCACTCCTATAATTCACCCCTCCACTTT. This gives the protein CASRGDRHSYNSPLHF. The gene calls are TRBV7-8 and TRBJ1-6; TRBD1 matches 8 bases. This CDR3 is 16 amino acids long. V gave up 6 bases and J gave up 0 bases; unmatched junction bases: 4. Per the germline V gene, CDR1 is SGHVS and CDR2 is FQNEAQ.

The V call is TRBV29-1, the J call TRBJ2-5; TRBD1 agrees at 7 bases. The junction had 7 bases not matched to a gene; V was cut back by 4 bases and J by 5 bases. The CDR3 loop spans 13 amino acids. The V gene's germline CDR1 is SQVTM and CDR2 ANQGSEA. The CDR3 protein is CSVASDRRETQYF. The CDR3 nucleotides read TGCAGCGTTGCCTCGGACAGGCGCGAGACCCAGTACTTC.

The CDR3 coding sequence is TGTGCCATCGGACAGGGGGGCACTGAAGCTTTCTTT. Its protein product is CAIGQGGTEAFF. The chain has TRBV6-6 and TRBJ1-1; 10 nucleotides align to TRBD1. V shed 10 bases and J 4 bases; nucleotides not matched to a gene: 3. This CDR3 has 12 residues. Germline CDR1 is MNHNY and CDR2 is SVGAGI (reference sequence).

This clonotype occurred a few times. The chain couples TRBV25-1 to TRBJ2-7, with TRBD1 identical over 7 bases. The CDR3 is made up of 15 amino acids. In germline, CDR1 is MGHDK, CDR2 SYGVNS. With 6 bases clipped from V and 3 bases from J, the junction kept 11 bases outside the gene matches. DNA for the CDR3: TGTGCCAGCAGGGGATGGACAGGCGCCGACTACGAGCAGTACTTC. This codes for CASRGWTGADYEQYF.

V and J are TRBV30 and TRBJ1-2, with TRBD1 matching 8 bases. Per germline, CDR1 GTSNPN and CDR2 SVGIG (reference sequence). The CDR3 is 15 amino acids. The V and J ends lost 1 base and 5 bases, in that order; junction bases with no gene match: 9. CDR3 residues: CAWSALGQGWYGYTF. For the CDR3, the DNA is TGTGCCTGGAGTGCCCTCGGACAGGGATGGTATGGCTACACCTTC.

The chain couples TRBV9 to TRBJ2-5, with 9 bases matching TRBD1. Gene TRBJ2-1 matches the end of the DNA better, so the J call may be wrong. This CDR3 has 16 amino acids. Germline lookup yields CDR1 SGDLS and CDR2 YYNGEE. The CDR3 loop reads CASSVGGQGMGDEQFF. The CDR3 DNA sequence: TGTGCCAGCAGCGTAGGGGGACAGGGAATGGGAGATGAGCAGTTCTTC.

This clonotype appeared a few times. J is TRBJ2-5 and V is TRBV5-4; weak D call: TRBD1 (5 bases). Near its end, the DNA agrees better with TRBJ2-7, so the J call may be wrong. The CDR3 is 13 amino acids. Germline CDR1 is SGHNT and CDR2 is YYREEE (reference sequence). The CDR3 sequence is CASSLVDNYEQYF. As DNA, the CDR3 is TGTGCCAGCAGCTTGGTGGACAACTACGAGCAGTACTTC.

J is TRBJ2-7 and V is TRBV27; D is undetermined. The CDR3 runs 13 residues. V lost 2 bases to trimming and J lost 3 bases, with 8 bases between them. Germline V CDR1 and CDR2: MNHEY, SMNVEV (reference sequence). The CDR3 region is CASSLSRNYEQYF. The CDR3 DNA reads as TGTGCCAGCAGTTTAAGCCGGAACTACGAGCAGTACTTC.

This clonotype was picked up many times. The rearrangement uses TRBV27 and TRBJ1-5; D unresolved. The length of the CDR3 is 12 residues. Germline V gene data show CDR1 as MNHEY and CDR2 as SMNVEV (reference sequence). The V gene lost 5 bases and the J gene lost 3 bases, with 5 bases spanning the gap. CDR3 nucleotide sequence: TGTGCCAGCAGTCCCTCCAATCAGCCCCAGCATTTT. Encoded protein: CASSPSNQPQHF.

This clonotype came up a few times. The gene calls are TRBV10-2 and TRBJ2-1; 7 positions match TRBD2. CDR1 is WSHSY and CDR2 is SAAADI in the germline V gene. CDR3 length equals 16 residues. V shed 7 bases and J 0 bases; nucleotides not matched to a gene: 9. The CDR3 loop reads CASKGLAATSYNEQFF. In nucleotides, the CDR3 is TGCGCCAGCAAGGGGCTAGCGGCGACCTCCTACAATGAGCAGTTCTTC.

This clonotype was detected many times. The CDR3 nucleotides read TGCAGCGGTGGACAGGGAGACTATGGCTACACCTTC. Translating gives CSGGQGDYGYTF. The J gene is TRBJ1-2, the V gene TRBV29-1; 8 bases align to TRBD1. Germline V lookup: CDR1 SQVTM, CDR2 ANQGSEA. This CDR3 has 12 residues. Trimming at V came to 7 bases and at J to 3 bases, leaving 4 bases not matched to a gene.

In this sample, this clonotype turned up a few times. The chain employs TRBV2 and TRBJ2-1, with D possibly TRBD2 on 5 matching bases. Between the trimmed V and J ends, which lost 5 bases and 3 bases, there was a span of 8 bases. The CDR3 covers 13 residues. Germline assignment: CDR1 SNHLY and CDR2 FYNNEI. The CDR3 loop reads CASSPTNYNEQFF. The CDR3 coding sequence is TGTGCCAGCAGTCCGACTAACTACAATGAGCAGTTCTTC.

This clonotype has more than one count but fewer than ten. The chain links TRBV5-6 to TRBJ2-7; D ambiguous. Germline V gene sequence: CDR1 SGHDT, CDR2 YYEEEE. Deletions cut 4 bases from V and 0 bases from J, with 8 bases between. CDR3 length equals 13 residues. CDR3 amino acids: CASSNTPSYEQYF. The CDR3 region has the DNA TGTGCCAGCAGCAACACACCCTCCTACGAGCAGTACTTC. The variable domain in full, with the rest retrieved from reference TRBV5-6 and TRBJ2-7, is DAGVTQSPTHLIKTRGQQVTLRCSPKSGHDTVSWYQQALGQGPQFIFQYYEEEERQRGNFPDRFSGHQFPNYSSELNVNALLLGDSALYLCASSNTPSYEQYFGPGTRLTVT.

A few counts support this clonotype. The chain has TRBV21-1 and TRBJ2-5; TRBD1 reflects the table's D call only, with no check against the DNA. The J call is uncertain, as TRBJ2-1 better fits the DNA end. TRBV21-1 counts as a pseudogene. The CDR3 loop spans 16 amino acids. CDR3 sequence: CASSPQGGRMYNEQFF. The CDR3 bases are TGTGCCAGCAGCCCCCAGGGGGGGCGTATGTACAATGAGCAGTTCTTC.

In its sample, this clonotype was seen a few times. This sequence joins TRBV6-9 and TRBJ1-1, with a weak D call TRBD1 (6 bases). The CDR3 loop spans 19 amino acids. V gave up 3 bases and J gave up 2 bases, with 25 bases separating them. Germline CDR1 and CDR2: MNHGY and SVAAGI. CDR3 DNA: TGTGCCAGCAGTTACGACTCTAATAGAGGACAGACATTCAACACTGAAGCTTTCTTT. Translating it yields CASSYDSNRGQTFNTEAFF.